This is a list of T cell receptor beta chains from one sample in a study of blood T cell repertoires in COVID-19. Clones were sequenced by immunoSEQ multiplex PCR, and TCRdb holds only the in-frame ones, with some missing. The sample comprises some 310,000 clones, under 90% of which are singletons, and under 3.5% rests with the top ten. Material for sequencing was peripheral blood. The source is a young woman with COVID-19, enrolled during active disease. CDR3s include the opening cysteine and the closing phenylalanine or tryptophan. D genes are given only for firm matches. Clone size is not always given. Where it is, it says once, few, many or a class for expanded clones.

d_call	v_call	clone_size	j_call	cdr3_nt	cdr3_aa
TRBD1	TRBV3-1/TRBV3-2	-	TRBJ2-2	TGTGCCAGCACCCGACAGGGGTACGGGGAGCTGTTTTTT	CASTRQGYGELFF
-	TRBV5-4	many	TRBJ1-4	TGTGCCAGCAGCTTGGCCGGGACACCTAATGAAAAACTGTTTTTT	CASSLAGTPNEKLFF
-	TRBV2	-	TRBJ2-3	TGTGCCAGCAGCGGGGACTCCGATACGCAGTATTTT	CASSGDSDTQYF
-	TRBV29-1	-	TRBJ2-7	TGCAGCGTTGAAGATCGTTATAGGGGCTACGAGCAGTACTTC	CSVEDRYRGYEQYF
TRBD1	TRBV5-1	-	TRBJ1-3	TGCGCCAGCAGCGTTTCCCCCGGGACAGGGTGGGACACCATATATTTT	CASSVSPGTGWDTIYF
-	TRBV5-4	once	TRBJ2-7	TGTGCCAGCAGCTTGAGCCAGGGGCAATACGAGCAGTACTTC	CASSLSQGQYEQYF
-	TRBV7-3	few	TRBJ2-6	TGTGCCAGCAGCTCACTAGGGTCTGGGGCCAACGTCCTGACTTTC	CASSSLGSGANVLTF
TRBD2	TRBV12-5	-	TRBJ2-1	TGTGCTAGTGTGTCTAGCGGGTACAATGAGCAGTTCTTC	CASVSSGYNEQFF
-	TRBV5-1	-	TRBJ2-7	TGCGCCAGCAGCTCCCGCGCGAACTCCTACGAGCAGTACTTC	CASSSRANSYEQYF
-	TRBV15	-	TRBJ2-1	TGTGCCACCAGCAGAAGAACTCCTGGAGGGCGGAATGAGCAGTTCTTC	CATSRRTPGGRNEQFF
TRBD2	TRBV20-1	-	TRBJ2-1	TGCAGTGCTAGTAGTAGCGGGAGGGCGGGGAATGAGCAGTTCTTC	CSASSSGRAGNEQFF
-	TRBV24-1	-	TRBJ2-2	TGTGCCACCAGTGATCGAACAACAGGGAGCTACACCGGGGAGCTGTTTTTT	CATSDRTTGSYTGELFF
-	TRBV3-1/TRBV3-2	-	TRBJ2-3	TGTGCCAGCAGCCAAGAACAGGGCAGGGATACGCAGTATTTT	CASSQEQGRDTQYF
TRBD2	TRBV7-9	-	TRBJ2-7	TGTGCCAGCAGCCCGGGACTAGCGGGAGACGAGCAGTACTTC	CASSPGLAGDEQYF
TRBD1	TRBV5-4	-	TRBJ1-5	TGTGCCAGCAGCTTGGGTACCCAACAGGGGGTCCAGCATTTT	CASSLGTQQGVQHF
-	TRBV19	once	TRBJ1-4	TGTGCCAGTAGTATTGATTCGTGGGGAGATGAAAAACTGTTTTTT	CASSIDSWGDEKLFF
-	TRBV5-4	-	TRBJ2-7	TGTGCCAGCAGCTTGCGGCTAGAAGGTAACGAGCAGTACTTC	CASSLRLEGNEQYF
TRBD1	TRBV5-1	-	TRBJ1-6	TGCGCCAGCAGCGACGAGACCGGGACAGGGGTATATTCACCCCTCCACTTT	CASSDETGTGVYSPLHF
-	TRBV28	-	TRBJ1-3	TGTGCCAGCAGTTTGCCCGGGAACTTAATCTCCACCATATATTTT	CASSLPGNLISTIYF
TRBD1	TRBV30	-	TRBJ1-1	TGTGCCTGGAGCCGGACAGGGTTTTCCACTGAAGCTTTCTTT	CAWSRTGFSTEAFF
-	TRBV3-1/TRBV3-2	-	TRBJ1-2	TGTGCCAGCAGCCAGCCAGGTTATGGTTGGGGCTACACCTTC	CASSQPGYGWGYTF
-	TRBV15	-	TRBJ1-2	TGTGCCACCAGCGGGGAGGTTGGCTATGGCTACACCTTC	CATSGEVGYGYTF
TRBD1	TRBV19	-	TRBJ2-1	TGTGCCAGTAGTATTTTATTTGGGACAGGGGGCGGGGGCTACAATGAGCAGTTCTTC	CASSILFGTGGGGYNEQFF
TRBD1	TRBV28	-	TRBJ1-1	TGTGCCAGCAGTTTTCCCGGGACAGGGCCCACTGAAGCTTTCTTT	CASSFPGTGPTEAFF
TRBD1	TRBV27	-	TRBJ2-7	TGTGCCAGCAGTCACAGGGGGGAGCAGTACTTC	CASSHRGEQYF
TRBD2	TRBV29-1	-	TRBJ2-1	TGCAGCGTCCTCGCCCTAGCGGGAACCTACAATGAGCAGTTCTTC	CSVLALAGTYNEQFF
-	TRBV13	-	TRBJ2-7	TGTGCCAGCAGCGAGTCAGGCAACTCCTACGAGCAGTACTTC	CASSESGNSYEQYF
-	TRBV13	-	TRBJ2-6	TGTGCCAGCAGCTCGACCGGGACTGGGGCCAACGTCCTGACTTTC	CASSSTGTGANVLTF
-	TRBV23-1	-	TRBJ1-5	TGCGCCAGCAGCCCCGACAGTTATAGCAATCAGCCCCAGCATTTT	CASSPDSYSNQPQHF
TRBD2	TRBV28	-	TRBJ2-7	TGTGCCAGCAGTTCCTCTAGGAGCGGGAGATCCTACGAGCAGTACTTC	CASSSSRSGRSYEQYF
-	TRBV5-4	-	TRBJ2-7	TGTGCCAGCAGCTTAGACTACTACGAGCAGTACTTC	CASSLDYYEQYF
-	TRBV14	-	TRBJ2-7	TGTGCCAGCAGCCAAGCTCTAACCTACAGGGTCAGCGAGCAGTACTTC	CASSQALTYRVSEQYF
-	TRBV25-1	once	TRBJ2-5	TGTGCCAGCAGTGAAGGGTCGGGGCAAGAGACCCAGTACTTC	CASSEGSGQETQYF
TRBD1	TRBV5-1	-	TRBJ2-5	TGCGCCAGCAGCAGGGGACAGGGGGCGGAGACCCAGTACTTC	CASSRGQGAETQYF
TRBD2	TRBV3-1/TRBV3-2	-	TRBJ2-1	TGTGCCAGCAGCCAAGTTGAGTTCGGGCGGGGGTACTCCTACAATGAGCAGTTCTTC	CASSQVEFGRGYSYNEQFF
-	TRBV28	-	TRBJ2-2	TGTGCCAGCAGTTTAGGAGGGCAGGCAAACACCGGGGAGCTGTTTTTT	CASSLGGQANTGELFF
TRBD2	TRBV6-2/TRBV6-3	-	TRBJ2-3	TGTGCCAGCAGTTATCCTAGCGGAGGCACAGATACGCAGTATTTT	CASSYPSGGTDTQYF
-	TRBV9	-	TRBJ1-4	TGTGCCAGCAGCCCCCCGGGTCGGGGAGGGGGTGAAAAACTGTTTTTT	CASSPPGRGGGEKLFF
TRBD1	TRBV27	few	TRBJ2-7	TGTGCCAGCAGTCCAATGATGACAGGGCGTAGCGAGCAGTACTTC	CASSPMMTGRSEQYF
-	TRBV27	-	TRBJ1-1	TGTGCCAGCAGTTCTGGCAGGGCGAACACTGAAGCTTTCTTT	CASSSGRANTEAFF
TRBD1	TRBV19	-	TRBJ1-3	TGTGCCAGTAGCCGGGACAGGGAATCTGGAAACACCATATATTTT	CASSRDRESGNTIYF
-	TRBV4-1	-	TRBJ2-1	TGCGCCAGCAGCCTTGATAGCGGTGCCTACTACAATGAGCAGTTCTTC	CASSLDSGAYYNEQFF
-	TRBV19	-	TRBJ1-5	TGTGCCAGTAGTATAGATCCAGGGCCAGCCAATCAGCCCCAGCATTTT	CASSIDPGPANQPQHF
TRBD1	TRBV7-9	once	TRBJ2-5	TGTGCCAGCAGCTTAGGAAGGGACAGGGGTTGGAAAGAGACCCAGTACTTC	CASSLGRDRGWKETQYF
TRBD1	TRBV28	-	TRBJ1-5	TGTGCCAGCAGCCTGGACAGGGGAAATCAGCCCCAGCATTTT	CASSLDRGNQPQHF
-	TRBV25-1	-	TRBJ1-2	TGTGCCAGCAGTGACTCCCTTCGGGGGGTACATGGCTACACCTTC	CASSDSLRGVHGYTF